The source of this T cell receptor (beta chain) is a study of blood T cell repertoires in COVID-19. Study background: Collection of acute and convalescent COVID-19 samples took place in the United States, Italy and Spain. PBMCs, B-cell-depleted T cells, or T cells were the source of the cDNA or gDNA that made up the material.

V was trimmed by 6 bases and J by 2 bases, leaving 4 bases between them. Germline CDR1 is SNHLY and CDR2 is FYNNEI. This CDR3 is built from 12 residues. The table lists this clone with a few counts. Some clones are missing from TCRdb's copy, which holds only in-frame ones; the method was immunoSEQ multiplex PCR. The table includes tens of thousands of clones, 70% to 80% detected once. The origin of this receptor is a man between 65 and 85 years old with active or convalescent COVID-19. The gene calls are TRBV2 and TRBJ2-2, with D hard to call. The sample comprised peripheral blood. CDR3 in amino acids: CASRLNTGELFF. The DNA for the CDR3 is TGTGCCAGCAGATTAAACACCGGGGAGCTGTTTTTT.